The 2 T cell receptor beta chains presented below share a single source sample, sequenced in a study of cytomegalovirus exposure and HLA in healthy donors. Both 60 Vbeta primers and 13 Jbeta primers went into the PCR. The repertoire was sequenced with immunoSEQ multiplex PCR; TCRdb's copy has only in-frame clones and lacks some. In the table there are about 120,000 clones, about 75% of which are singletons. The specimen sequenced was PBMCs. The receptor set was obtained from a woman aged 40 to 50 in good health and CMV-seropositive.

The chain is built from TRBV9 and TRBJ2-3, with a weak D call TRBD2 (7 bases). Trimming left V 4 bases short and J 0 bases short, with 15 bases between. The CDR3 is 16 amino acids. Germline values: CDR1 SGDLS, CDR2 YYNGEE. CDR3 coding DNA: TGTGCCAGCAGCCTCGAGGGGGGGCTGAGCACAGATACGCAGTATTTT. Translating gives CASSLEGGLSTDTQYF.

The genes are TRBV6-5 and TRBJ2-5; the D is unclear. Germline V gives CDR1 MNHEY, CDR2 SVGAGI. With 7 bases removed from V and 2 bases from J, the gap between germline ends came to 8 bases. CDR3 size: 12 residues. In DNA, the CDR3 is TGTGCCAGCAAAACTTCACAAGAGACCCAGTACTTC. Protein product: CASKTSQETQYF.